This T cell receptor (beta chain) was sequenced in a study of shared clonotypes between healthy human individuals. At the level of the study: There were three CD4 naive, three CD4 memory, two CD8 naive and one CD8 memory plates per donor.

Selected positively for CCR7 and CD45RO-negative, naive CD8 cells excluded terminally differentiated effector memory CD45RA+ cells. An approximately 180 ng quantity of DNA, roughly 29,000 T cell genomes, went into the sorted-subset replicate PCRs. TCRdb's copy holds only in-frame clones and misses some; the assay was immunoSEQ multiplex PCR. The sample shows under 1 million clones, 95% to 97% of them seen only once. Trimming removed 0 bases from V and 1 base from J, with 10 bases in between. CDR1 SGHRS and CDR2 YFSETQ come from the germline V gene. The CDR3 runs to 15 residues. The source of this sequence is a man younger than 40 in good health. The rearrangement joins TRBV5-1 to TRBJ1-1; perhaps TRBD1 as D (5 bases). Material for sequencing was naive CD8+ T cells sorted from blood. The CDR3 loop reads CASSLGVTENTEAFF. DNA of the CDR3: TGCGCCAGCAGCTTGGGGGTGACAGAGAACACTGAAGCTTTCTTT. Filled out from reference TRBV5-1 and TRBJ1-1, the complete variable domain reads KAGVTQTPRYLIKTRGQQVTLSCSPISGHRSVSWYQQTPGQGLQFLFEYFSETQRNKGNFPGRFSGRQFSNSRSEMNVSTLELGDSALYLCASSLGVTENTEAFFGQGTRLTVV.